A selection of T cell receptor beta chains follows, all from one sample in a study of Graves' ophthalmopathy and Graves' hyperthyroidism. In TCRdb, the multiplex PCR reads were re-called with MiXCR into one record per CDR3 protein. The sample has approximately 45,000 distinct CDR3 sequences; 50% are singletons. Sequencing was done on a sample of peripheral blood. The receptors were sampled from an adult man with Graves' ophthalmopathy. The CDR3 runs from the conserved cysteine through the conserved F or W. D genes are given only for firm matches. Expanded clones get a size class; other rows say once, few or many, or leave the size out.

abundance: many; d_gene: NA; v_gene: TRBV3-1; len: 14; j_gene: TRBJ2-7; CDR3nt: TGTGCCAGCAGCCGTGGGGCAGGGTTCAGCGAGCAGTACTTC; CDR3aa: CASSRGAGFSEQYF
abundance: NA; d_gene: NA; v_gene: TRBV15; len: 14; j_gene: TRBJ2-3; CDR3nt: TGTGCCACCAAGGACCTGGGCAGCACAGATACGCAGTATTTT; CDR3aa: CATKDLGSTDTQYF
abundance: NA; d_gene: NA; v_gene: TRBV10-3; len: 13; j_gene: TRBJ1-5; CDR3nt: TGTGCCAGCAGTCCCTGGGGACATCAGCCCCAGCATTTT; CDR3aa: CASSPWGHQPQHF
abundance: many; d_gene: NA; v_gene: TRBV6-5; len: 13; j_gene: TRBJ2-5; CDR3nt: TGTGCCAGCAGTGCGCCGGGAGAAGAGACCCAGTACTTC; CDR3aa: CASSAPGEETQYF
abundance: NA; d_gene: NA; v_gene: TRBV25-1; len: 13; j_gene: TRBJ2-2; CDR3nt: TGTGCCAGCAGTGAGAGGGCTAGCGGGGAGCTGTTTTTT; CDR3aa: CASSERASGELFF
abundance: NA; d_gene: NA; v_gene: TRBV2; len: 13; j_gene: TRBJ2-5; CDR3nt: TGTGCTAGAATTGGCCCGGGGCAAGAGACCCAGTACTTC; CDR3aa: CARIGPGQETQYF
abundance: medium-sized; d_gene: NA; v_gene: TRBV6-4; len: 15; j_gene: TRBJ2-2; CDR3nt: TGTGCCAGCAGTGACGGGGGACGGTCTACCGGGGAGCTGTTTTTT; CDR3aa: CASSDGGRSTGELFF
abundance: many; d_gene: NA; v_gene: TRBV5-1; len: 13; j_gene: TRBJ1-5; CDR3nt: TGCGCCAGCAGTCCAGGGGGCAATCAGCCCCAGCATTTT; CDR3aa: CASSPGGNQPQHF
abundance: many; d_gene: NA; v_gene: TRBV11-2; len: 12; j_gene: TRBJ2-1; CDR3nt: TGTGCCAGCAGCTTACAGGTCAATGAGCAGTTCTTC; CDR3aa: CASSLQVNEQFF
abundance: NA; d_gene: TRBD2; v_gene: TRBV29-1; len: 16; j_gene: TRBJ2-1; CDR3nt: TGCAGCGTTGGACTAGCGGGACGGAGCTCCTACAATGAGCAGTTCTTC; CDR3aa: CSVGLAGRSSYNEQFF
abundance: NA; d_gene: TRBD2; v_gene: TRBV20-1; len: 17; j_gene: TRBJ2-3; CDR3nt: TGCAGTGCTAGAGATCTCGCGGGGGTCGCGGGCACAGATACGCAGTATTTT; CDR3aa: CSARDLAGVAGTDTQYF
abundance: NA; d_gene: TRBD2; v_gene: TRBV10-3; len: 13; j_gene: TRBJ2-7; CDR3nt: TGTGCCAGCAGAGCGGGGGGGCGCTACGAGCAGTACTTC; CDR3aa: CASRAGGRYEQYF
abundance: NA; d_gene: NA; v_gene: TRBV19; len: 14; j_gene: TRBJ2-7; CDR3nt: TGTGCCAGTAGTTCTGGGGAGGTAACCTACGAGCAGTACTTC; CDR3aa: CASSSGEVTYEQYF
abundance: many; d_gene: NA; v_gene: TRBV6-6; len: 15; j_gene: TRBJ2-7; CDR3nt: TGTGCCAGCAGTTACCCGAAGGAGGGAAGTCTGGTGCAGTACTTC; CDR3aa: CASSYPKEGSLVQYF
abundance: many; d_gene: NA; v_gene: TRBV28; len: 14; j_gene: TRBJ2-7; CDR3nt: TGTGCCAGCAGTTTATTAGGGTTTGGATACGAGCAGTACTTC; CDR3aa: CASSLLGFGYEQYF
abundance: NA; d_gene: TRBD1; v_gene: TRBV20-1; len: 14; j_gene: TRBJ1-1; CDR3nt: TGCAGTGCTCTGGGACAGAGTGGGAACACTGAAGCTTTCTTT; CDR3aa: CSALGQSGNTEAFF
abundance: NA; d_gene: NA; v_gene: TRBV7-6; len: 14; j_gene: TRBJ1-4; CDR3nt: TGTGCCAGCAGCTTGGGGGTTCAGAATGAAAAACTGTTTTTT; CDR3aa: CASSLGVQNEKLFF
abundance: many; d_gene: TRBD2; v_gene: TRBV5-6; len: 13; j_gene: TRBJ2-3; CDR3nt: TGTGCCAGCACAGGGAGGGTGGCAGATACGCAGTATTTT; CDR3aa: CASTGRVADTQYF
abundance: NA; d_gene: TRBD2; v_gene: TRBV6-1; len: 12; j_gene: TRBJ2-7; CDR3nt: TGTGCCAGCAGCCGGGGAGGGGTTGAGCAGTACTTC; CDR3aa: CASSRGGVEQYF
abundance: NA; d_gene: NA; v_gene: TRBV19; len: 13; j_gene: TRBJ1-2; CDR3nt: TGTGCCAGTAGTATAGGGGCTAACTATGGCTACACCTTC; CDR3aa: CASSIGANYGYTF
abundance: many; d_gene: NA; v_gene: TRBV20-1; len: 15; j_gene: TRBJ1-3; CDR3nt: TGCAGTGCTAGTCTGTTCCTAAACTCTGGAAACACCATATATTTT; CDR3aa: CSASLFLNSGNTIYF
abundance: many; d_gene: TRBD2; v_gene: TRBV20-1; len: 16; j_gene: TRBJ2-1; CDR3nt: TGCAGTGCAGACCCGGGACTAGCGGGAAGATACAATGAGCAGTTCTTC; CDR3aa: CSADPGLAGRYNEQFF
abundance: NA; d_gene: NA; v_gene: TRBV2; len: 14; j_gene: TRBJ2-7; CDR3nt: TGTGCCAGCAGCCTTACCACAGTGTCCTACGAGCAGTACTTC; CDR3aa: CASSLTTVSYEQYF
abundance: many; d_gene: NA; v_gene: TRBV30; len: 14; j_gene: TRBJ1-5; CDR3nt: TGTGCCTGGTCGAGGTACAATAGCAATCAGCCCCAGCATTTT; CDR3aa: CAWSRYNSNQPQHF
abundance: many; d_gene: NA; v_gene: TRBV20-1; len: 10; j_gene: TRBJ1-3; CDR3nt: TGCAGTGCTAGGGTGAACACCATATATTTT; CDR3aa: CSARVNTIYF
abundance: medium-sized; d_gene: NA; v_gene: TRBV19; len: 14; j_gene: TRBJ1-6; CDR3nt: TGTGCCAGTAGTATTTCCATCGTAGAATCACCCCTCCACTTT; CDR3aa: CASSISIVESPLHF
abundance: once; d_gene: TRBD1; v_gene: TRBV7-2; len: 17; j_gene: TRBJ2-6; CDR3nt: TGTGCCAGCAGCACCGGGACAGGGGGCTCTGGGGCCAACGTCCTGACTTTC; CDR3aa: CASSTGTGGSGANVLTF
abundance: NA; d_gene: TRBD1; v_gene: TRBV2; len: 13; j_gene: TRBJ2-2; CDR3nt: TGTGCCAGCTGGGGACAGAGAACCGGGGAGCTGTTTTTT; CDR3aa: CASWGQRTGELFF
abundance: once; d_gene: NA; v_gene: TRBV24-1; len: 14; j_gene: TRBJ2-7; CDR3nt: TGTGCCACCAGTAGTCGGACGGCCTCCTACGGGCAGTACTTC; CDR3aa: CATSSRTASYGQYF
abundance: many; d_gene: NA; v_gene: TRBV5-1; len: 12; j_gene: TRBJ2-7; CDR3nt: TGCGCCAGCAGCTTTTGGGGCTACGAGCAGTACTTC; CDR3aa: CASSFWGYEQYF
abundance: NA; d_gene: NA; v_gene: TRBV20-1; len: 13; j_gene: TRBJ2-7; CDR3nt: TGCAGTGGTGCCAAAGGGGAGTTATACGAGCAGTACTTC; CDR3aa: CSGAKGELYEQYF
abundance: NA; d_gene: TRBD2; v_gene: TRBV7-2; len: 16; j_gene: TRBJ2-5; CDR3nt: TGTGCCAGCAGCTCAGGACTAGCGGGGGGGCGGGAGACCCAGTACTTC; CDR3aa: CASSSGLAGGRETQYF
abundance: many; d_gene: NA; v_gene: TRBV6-1; len: 16; j_gene: TRBJ2-1; CDR3nt: TGTGCCAGCAGTGACCAGCGCGCCCACACCTACAATGAGCAGTTCTTC; CDR3aa: CASSDQRAHTYNEQFF
abundance: few; d_gene: NA; v_gene: TRBV7-6; len: 12; j_gene: TRBJ2-5; CDR3nt: TGTGCCAGCAGCTCCATATGGGAGACCCAGTACTTC; CDR3aa: CASSSIWETQYF
abundance: NA; d_gene: TRBD1; v_gene: TRBV29-1; len: 13; j_gene: TRBJ1-2; CDR3nt: TGCAGCGTCGGGGACAGGGCTTGGGGTGGCTACACCTTC; CDR3aa: CSVGDRAWGGYTF
abundance: NA; d_gene: TRBD2; v_gene: TRBV11-2; len: 15; j_gene: TRBJ2-2; CDR3nt: TGTGCCAGCAGGGTCGGGAGGACGAACACCGGGGAGCTGTTTTTT; CDR3aa: CASRVGRTNTGELFF
abundance: NA; d_gene: TRBD1; v_gene: TRBV2; len: 12; j_gene: TRBJ2-3; CDR3nt: TGTGCCAGTCAGGAGACAGGGGGTACGCAGTATTTT; CDR3aa: CASQETGGTQYF
abundance: many; d_gene: NA; v_gene: TRBV2; len: 14; j_gene: TRBJ2-1; CDR3nt: TGTGCCAGCAGTGAAACGGACCCGAGGGGTGAGCAGTTCTTC; CDR3aa: CASSETDPRGEQFF
abundance: NA; d_gene: TRBD1; v_gene: TRBV9; len: 15; j_gene: TRBJ2-7; CDR3nt: TGTGCCAGCAGCTCCACAGACAGGGTCGGCGACGAGCAGTACTTC; CDR3aa: CASSSTDRVGDEQYF